This entry lists 7 T cell receptor beta chains sequenced from one sample in a study of T cell repertoires in cytomegalovirus infection. TCRdb used MiXCR to reprocess the reads, holding one entry per CDR3 protein. The repertoire consists of about 450,000 distinct CDR3 sequences, with roughly 31% occurring once and the leading ten covering approximately 14%. The sequenced material came from PBMCs. These receptors all stem from a human donor in good health (CMV status not recorded). Some clones in this sample may be carry-over from other donors' samples.

This clonotype appeared many times. The chain uses TRBV12-3 or TRBV12-4 and TRBJ1-3, with D perhaps matching TRBD1 (6 bases). The V end was cut by 6 bases, the J end by 6 bases, with 15 bases between. This CDR3 has 14 residues. The CDR3 sequence: CASSLRAGVNTIYF. In nucleotides, the CDR3 is TGTGCCAGCAGCCTCCGGGCAGGGGTAAACACCATATATTTT.

The chain employs TRBV2 and TRBJ2-6; no definite D call. The CDR3 has 16 residues. V was trimmed by 2 bases and J by 0 bases, leaving 8 bases between them. Germline CDR1 SNHLY, CDR2 FYNNEI. CDR3 nucleotide sequence: TGTGCCAGCAGTGAACAGGTCGTCTCTGGGGCCAACGTCCTGACTTTC. This encodes CASSEQVVSGANVLTF.

V usage is TRBV28 and J usage is TRBJ1-6, with no clear D. This CDR3 comprises 15 residues. The germline V gene encodes CDR1 MDHEN and CDR2 SYDVKM. V was pared by 8 bases and J by 3 bases, with 14 bases between. The CDR3 nucleotides read TGTGCCAGCCTATCCAGAACTAACTATAATTCACCCCTCCACTTT. This sequence encodes CASLSRTNYNSPLHF.

Turning to this clonotype: The CDR3 does not end in the conserved phenylalanine or tryptophan, so this is likely a read error. The rearrangement joins TRBV27 to TRBJ2-4; the D is unclear. Germline loops: CDR1 MNHEY, CDR2 SMNVEV (reference sequence). The CDR3 runs 13 residues. Trimming pared 7 bases from V and 6 bases from J, leaving 13 bases between. CDR3 amino acids: CASTQTPGNIQYL. The CDR3 bases are TGTGCCAGCACCCAAACCCCAGGAAACATTCAGTACTTG.

This clonotype was observed a handful of times. The chain is built from TRBV7-8 and TRBJ1-2, with 7 bases identical to TRBD1. V lost 3 bases, J lost 3 bases, and 7 bases stayed unmatched. This CDR3 comprises 15 residues. Germline lookup yields CDR1 SGHVS and CDR2 FQNEAQ. The CDR3 reads CASSFAQQGYYGYTF. Written as DNA, the CDR3 is TGTGCCAGCAGCTTTGCTCAACAGGGGTACTATGGCTACACCTTC. Variable domain in full (rest from reference TRBV7-8 and TRBJ1-2): GAGVSQSPRYKVAKRGQDVALRCDPISGHVSLFWYQQALGQGPEFLTYFQNEAQLDKSGLPSDRFFAERPEGSVSTLKIQRTQQEDSAVYLCASSFAQQGYYGYTFGSGTRLTVV.

As for this clonotype: This CDR3 fails to terminate in the conserved phenylalanine or tryptophan, so it likely reflects a read error. V gene TRBV7-6 combines with J gene TRBJ1-2, with 9 bases matching TRBD1. The germline V gene has CDR1 SGHVS and CDR2 FNYEAQ. Losses at the gene ends were 5 bases for V and 4 bases for J; bases not matched to a gene: 5. The CDR3 contains 14 residues. The CDR3 DNA sequence: TGTGCCAGCAGCCGGGACAGGGAAGGCTATGGCTACACCTTA. Protein sequence: CASSRDREGYGYTL.

The chain couples TRBV27 to TRBJ1-1; D unclear. The ends were cut back, 0 bases at V and 7 bases at J, with 9 bases in the middle. The CDR3 contains 13 residues. The germline V gene encodes CDR1 MNHEY and CDR2 SMNVEV (reference sequence). The CDR3, as DNA: TGTGCCAGCAGTTTATCGGGCAGCCATGAAGCTTTCTTT. This translates into CASSLSGSHEAFF.